The T cell receptor (beta chain) described here comes from a study of T-cell memory formation after mild COVID-19. The study, taken as a whole, reports: The finding that pre-infection memory included some responding clones suggested that cross-reactive memory joined.

One entry per CDR3 protein results from TCRdb running MiXCR on the 5' RACE reads. This table holds 210,000 or so distinct CDR3 sequences, around 27% found once. This clonotype was counted only a few times. The antigen is undetermined. CDR3 length: 14 residues. The germline V gene encodes CDR1 LGHNT and CDR2 FRNRAP. The ends were cut back, 4 bases at V and 3 bases at J, with 12 bases in the middle. This TCR was recovered from an adult woman who had mild COVID-19 (a few samples of this study predate the infection). Cell type and time point are not known. Sequencing was carried out using PBMCs or a T cell subset sorted from them (not recorded which). The rearrangement uses TRBV12-5 and TRBJ2-5; D remains ambiguous. CDR3 region: CASGSQLSEETQYF. The DNA of the CDR3 is TGTGCTAGTGGTTCCCAACTTTCGGAAGAGACCCAGTACTTC. Looking up the rest from reference TRBV12-5 and TRBJ2-5 gives the full variable domain: DARVTQTPRHKVTEMGQEVTMRCQPILGHNTVFWYRQTMMQGLELLAYFRNRAPLDDSGMPKDRFSAEMPDATLATLKIQPSEPRDSAVYFCASGSQLSEETQYFGPGTRLLVL.